The TCR beta chain under discussion was sequenced for a study of cytomegalovirus exposure and HLA in healthy donors. Remarks on this clone: The antigen is undetermined.

General observations from the study: Most TCR sequences were uncommon, yet certain public TCRs appeared in many donors. Testing in vitro showed a few CMV-associated chains specific for CMV antigens. The authors enumerated roughly 180 TCR beta chains as linked to cytomegalovirus.

Assay used: immunoSEQ multiplex PCR; TCRdb lists only in-frame clones, some missing. The table lists around 94,000 clones, roughly 95% of them singletons, with 0.89% in the top ten. The germline V and J ends were trimmed by 5 bases and 1 base, with 8 bases remaining between them. The CDR3 is 13 residues long. The germline gives CDR1 SGHTA, CDR2 FQGNSA. Among the 120 subjects of the validation cohort, separate from the approximately 670-subject first cohort, were the donors. The sample taken for sequencing was PBMCs. This clonotype was obtained from a woman between 18 and 29 years old in good health and CMV-seronegative. The genes are TRBV7-2 and TRBJ1-2; maybe TRBD1 (5 bases). The CDR3: CASSPQGNYGYTF. As DNA, the CDR3 is TGTGCCAGCAGCCCGCAGGGTAACTATGGCTACACCTTC.